This passage covers 19 T cell receptor beta chains from one sample sequenced in a study of T cell responses to AZD1222 COVID-19 vaccine. The protocol was immunoSEQ multiplex PCR, while the TCRdb copy is restricted to in-frame clones and leaves out a portion. The table has about 130,000 clones, approximately 84% seen once. The specimen was peripheral blood, collected on day 0 of AZD1222 vaccination. The receptors were gathered from an adult in good health.

The table lists this clone with a few counts. V gene TRBV10-3 combines with J gene TRBJ1-6; perhaps TRBD1 as D (5 bases). V lost 2 bases, J lost 7 bases, and 12 bases lay in between. The CDR3 spans 15 residues. Germline-derived CDR1 and CDR2 are ENHRY and SYGVKD. The DNA for the CDR3 is TGTGCCATCAGTGAGGGGGGGGGTAGCAATTCACCCCTCCACTTT. This encodes CAISEGGGSNSPLHF.

This clone was detected a few times. The genes are TRBV28 and TRBJ2-7, with TRBD1 matching over 8 bases. CDR3 length: 16 amino acids. V lost 1 base, J lost 4 bases, and 9 bases stayed unmatched. Germline V gives CDR1 MDHEN, CDR2 SYDVKM. DNA for the CDR3: TGTGCCAGCAGTTTATCTCCAGGGGGCGTGGGTTACGAGCAGTACTTC. It yields the protein CASSLSPGGVGYEQYF. The whole variable domain, filled in from reference TRBV28 and TRBJ2-7, reads DVKVTQSSRYLVKRTGEKVFLECVQDMDHENMFWYRQDPGLGLRLIYFSYDVKMKEKGDIPEGYSVSREKKERFSLILESASTNQTSMYLCASSLSPGGVGYEQYFGPGTRLTVT.

The sample holds one count of this clone. This sequence joins TRBV6-1 and TRBJ1-1, with TRBD1 as a possible D gene (5 bases). The germline CDR1 and CDR2 sequences are MNHNS and SASEGT. The CDR3 has 15 amino acids. V was clipped by 1 base and J by 1 base, with 10 bases between them. CDR3 sequence (DNA): TGTGCCAGCAGTGAAGGGGGGGGTAGGAACACTGAAGCTTTCTTT. It translates to CASSEGGGRNTEAFF.

The chain carries TRBV27 and TRBJ1-6, with D hard to call. From germline, CDR1 is MNHEY and CDR2 SMNVEV (reference sequence). Trimming stripped 2 bases from V and 7 bases from J, with 3 bases between. The CDR3 spans 12 residues. DNA of the CDR3: TGTGCCAGCAGTTTACAGAATTCACCCCTCCACTTT. Protein: CASSLQNSPLHF.

The CDR3 loop is CASRGGTGNSPLHF. The CDR3 bases are TGTGCCAGCAGAGGGGGGACAGGGAATTCACCCCTCCACTTT. The V gene is TRBV2, the J gene TRBJ1-6; 9 bases align to TRBD1. The CDR3 is made up of 14 amino acids. CDR1 SNHLY and CDR2 FYNNEI come from the germline V gene. V lost 6 bases and J lost 7; bases outside the gene matches: 4.

The chain links TRBV19 to TRBJ1-6; the match to TRBD1 covers 7 bases. J lost 7 bases, V lost 5 bases, and 5 bases had no gene match. The germline gives CDR1 LNHDA, CDR2 SQIVND (reference sequence). This CDR3 is built from 14 residues. CDR3: CASSLGQINSPLHF. The DNA of the CDR3 is TGTGCCAGTAGTCTGGGACAGATAAATTCACCCCTCCACTTT.

As for this clone: Other nucleotide sequences from this sample produce the same CDR3. This chain joins TRBV27 and TRBJ1-1, with D unresolved. Germline V gene lookup returns CDR1 MNHEY and CDR2 SMNVEV (reference sequence). V lost 2 bases, J lost 1 base, and 5 bases lay in between. The CDR3 loop spans 13 amino acids. In DNA, the CDR3 is TGTGCCAGCAGTTTAGAGGGGAACACTGAAGCTTTCTTT. Its protein is CASSLEGNTEAFF.

The CDR3 DNA follows: TGCGCCAGCAGTATAGGGATACAGAACACTGAAGCTTTCTTT. Translated: CASSIGIQNTEAFF. The chain couples TRBV5-1 to TRBJ1-1, with unresolved D. CDR1 is SGHRS, CDR2 YFSETQ, per germline. V lost 5 bases and J 1 base, leaving 12 bases between the germline ends. The CDR3 runs to 14 residues.

The chain has TRBV19 and TRBJ2-3, with D possibly being TRBD1 (6 bases). V was clipped by 6 bases and J by 2 bases, with 9 bases between them. CDR3 length: 13 amino acids. Per germline, CDR1 LNHDA and CDR2 SQIVND (reference sequence). The CDR3 DNA is TGTGCCAGTAGCCAGGGGCACACAGATACGCAGTATTTT. Translated: CASSQGHTDTQYF.

J is TRBJ1-1 and V is TRBV15; D remains unclear. V lost 1 base and J lost 1, with 10 bases in between. CDR1 is LNHNV and CDR2 is YYDKDF in the germline V gene (reference sequence). The CDR3 length is 15 residues. The CDR3 spells CATSRGGRWNTEAFF. CDR3 sequence (DNA): TGTGCCACCAGCAGAGGAGGACGGTGGAACACTGAAGCTTTCTTT.

This chain links TRBV7-9 with TRBJ1-1, with D unresolved. The length of the CDR3 is 11 residues. V was trimmed by 6 bases and J by 8 bases, leaving 10 bases between them. Per germline, CDR1 SEHNR and CDR2 FQNEAQ (reference sequence). CDR3 sequence (DNA): TGTGCCAGCAGTCAACTGGCGGAAGCTTTCTTT. Protein: CASSQLAEAFF.

The gene calls are TRBV7-8 and TRBJ1-4; 7 bases map to TRBD1. The CDR3 runs to 14 residues. The germline V gene encodes CDR1 SGHVS and CDR2 FQNEAQ. The trim removed 5 bases at V and 4 bases at J, leaving 4 bases unmatched. The chain's CDR3 is CASSGGTVNEKLFF. The CDR3 region has the DNA TGTGCCAGCAGCGGGGGGACAGTTAATGAAAAACTGTTTTTT. Full variable domain (remainder filled in from reference TRBV7-8 and TRBJ1-4): GAGVSQSPRYKVAKRGQDVALRCDPISGHVSLFWYQQALGQGPEFLTYFQNEAQLDKSGLPSDRFFAERPEGSVSTLKIQRTQQEDSAVYLCASSGGTVNEKLFFGSGTQLSVL.

This chain connects TRBV11-3 to TRBJ1-1, with D uncertain. V was cut by 3 bases and J by 14 bases, with 16 bases left in between. Germline V gene sequence: CDR1 SGHNT, CDR2 YENEEA. This CDR3 region has 12 residues. The CDR3 coding sequence is TGTGCCAGCAGCTTGGTCGAGACGCAAGTCTTCTTT. Translating it yields CASSLVETQVFF.

V is TRBV27 and J is TRBJ1-1; 9 bases fit TRBD1. CDR1 is MNHEY and CDR2 is SMNVEV in the germline V gene (reference sequence). The CDR3 spans 17 residues. V lost 5 bases, J lost 5 bases, and 15 bases stayed unmatched. CDR3 nucleotides: TGTGCCAGCAGTGCTCTTGCTGGGGGACAGGGAAGAACTGAAGCTTTCTTT. The encoded protein is CASSALAGGQGRTEAFF.

The V gene is TRBV3-1 (or the pseudogene TRBV3-2), the J gene TRBJ1-2, with D tentatively TRBD1 (6 bases). CDR1 is LGHDT, CDR2 YNNKEL, per germline (reference sequence). The CDR3 loop spans 13 amino acids. Trimming pared 5 bases from V and 3 bases from J, leaving 10 bases between. The CDR3 DNA is TGTGCCAGCAGCTTACAGGGATACTATGGCTACACCTTC. Its protein product is CASSLQGYYGYTF.

The DNA for the CDR3 is TGTGCCAGCAGCTCAGGACAGGGCCGGGGGAAGAACACTGAAGCTTTCTTT. Its translation is CASSSGQGRGKNTEAFF. V is TRBV9 and J is TRBJ1-1; 8 bases fit TRBD1. With V trimmed by 4 bases and J by 1 base, 12 bases remained unmatched. CDR3 length equals 17 residues. Germline values: CDR1 SGDLS, CDR2 YYNGEE.

V gene TRBV18 combines with J gene TRBJ1-1; D call uncertain. Germline V gene lookup returns CDR1 KGHSH and CDR2 LQKENI. CDR3 length: 14 residues. Trimming removed 3 bases at V and 1 base at J, with 9 bases between. DNA of the CDR3: TGTGCCAGCTCACCTCCGGGGAGGAACACTGAAGCTTTCTTT. The encoded protein is CASSPPGRNTEAFF.

This chain uses TRBV7-2 with TRBJ1-2, with D perhaps TRBD1 (5 bases). The CDR3 totals 16 residues. Per germline, CDR1 SGHTA and CDR2 FQGNSA. Trimming took off 2 bases at V and 8 bases at J, with 21 bases between the two ends. The CDR3 DNA follows: TGTGCCAGCAGCTTATTGTCGAGGGGTTCCTGGGGAGGCTACACCTTC. Translated: CASSLLSRGSWGGYTF.

V gene TRBV6-6 combines with J gene TRBJ1-1; maybe TRBD1 (5 bases). CDR3 length equals 14 residues. V was pared by 2 bases and J by 5 bases, with 12 bases between. CDR1 and CDR2 from the germline V gene are MNHNY and SVGAGI (reference sequence). The DNA of the CDR3 is TGTGCCAGCAGTTACCCCCACGGGGGGACTGAAGCTTTCTTT. Its translation: CASSYPHGGTEAFF.